The next 10 T cell receptor beta chains were all read from a single sample in a study of identifying expanded T cells in peripheral blood. The assay was immunoSEQ multiplex PCR, and TCRdb's table has in-frame clones only and misses some. The sample contains around 60,000 clones, roughly four fifths of which appear only once. Specimen: blood. The receptors derive from a person aged 18 to 75 in good health.

In its sample, this clone was seen a few times. J is TRBJ1-1 and V is TRBV15, with D possibly being TRBD1 (5 bases). V was clipped by 6 bases and J by 6 bases, with 20 bases between them. In germline, CDR1 is LNHNV, CDR2 YYDKDF (reference sequence). This CDR3 spans 15 amino acids. The CDR3: CATRTNRDPNPEAFF. For the CDR3, the DNA is TGTGCCACCAGAACAAACCGGGACCCTAACCCTGAAGCTTTCTTT. The full variable domain, in which reference TRBV15 and TRBJ1-1 provide the parts outside the CDR3, is DAMVIQNPRYQVTQFGKPVTLSCSQTLNHNVMYWYQQKSSQAPKLLFHYYDKDFNNEADTPDNFQSRRPNTSFCFLDIRSPGLGDTAMYLCATRTNRDPNPEAFFGQGTRLTVV.

In this sample, this clone turned up a few times. The chain carries TRBV2 and TRBJ2-7, with D unresolved. V was shortened by 2 bases and J by 4 bases, with 12 bases between the two germline ends. The CDR3 length is 14 residues. Germline CDR1 reads SNHLY; CDR2 reads FYNNEI. The chain's CDR3 is CASSEMSAEYEQYV. The CDR3 nucleotides are TGTGCCAGCAGTGAAATGTCGGCCGAATACGAGCAGTACGTC.

CDR3 in amino acids: CASSTQGVAGNTIYF. CDR3 coding DNA: TGTGCCAGCAGCACACAGGGAGTCGCTGGAAACACCATATATTTT. This chain connects TRBV9 to TRBJ1-3; D might be TRBD1 (6 bases). Germline CDR1 and CDR2: SGDLS and YYNGEE. V was shortened by 4 bases and J by 2 bases, with 13 bases between the two germline ends. There are 15 residues in the CDR3.

In nucleotides, the CDR3 is TGTGCCAGCAGCTTAGTCGGGACAGGGAGAACTGAAGCTTTCTTT. It encodes CASSLVGTGRTEAFF. The chain couples TRBV11-2 to TRBJ1-1; 9 bases agree with TRBD1. This CDR3 is built from 15 residues. V lost 1 base to trimming and J lost 5 bases; unmatched junction nucleotides: 5. Germline V lookup: CDR1 SGHAT, CDR2 FQNNGV.

The chain recombines TRBV7-2 with TRBJ2-1; 7 bases fit TRBD1. This CDR3 has 15 amino acids. Germline trimming cut 4 bases from V and 6 bases from J; bases unmatched to any gene: 9. Germline CDR1 SGHTA, CDR2 FQGNSA. This chain's CDR3 is CASSSTTGIGNEQFF. Written as DNA, the CDR3 is TGTGCCAGCAGCTCTACGACAGGGATAGGCAATGAGCAGTTCTTC. The entire variable domain, with the rest obtained from reference TRBV7-2 and TRBJ2-1, is as follows: GAGVSQSPSNKVTEKGKDVELRCDPISGHTALYWYRQSLGQGLEFLIYFQGNSAPDKSGLPSDRFSAERTGGSVSTLTIQRTQQEDSAVYLCASSSTTGIGNEQFFGPGTRLTVL.

The rearrangement links TRBV5-1 to TRBJ2-1, with D unresolved. Germline CDR1 SGHRS, CDR2 YFSETQ. CDR3 size: 15 residues. V shed 0 bases and J shed 2 bases, with 9 bases lying between them. CDR3 region: CASSLDGTTYNEQFF. For the CDR3, the DNA is TGCGCCAGCAGCTTGGATGGCACGACCTACAATGAGCAGTTCTTC.

The rearrangement uses TRBV10-2 and TRBJ1-5; D gene ambiguous. Between the trimmed V and J ends, which lost 2 bases and 1 base, there was a span of 15 bases. This CDR3 has 17 residues. Per germline, CDR1 WSHSY and CDR2 SAAADI. This CDR3 reads CASSEVAGRASNQPQHF. In nucleotides, the CDR3 is TGCGCCAGCAGTGAGGTGGCTGGTAGGGCCAGCAATCAGCCCCAGCATTTT.

V gene TRBV6-1 combines with J gene TRBJ2-1; D tentatively reads TRBD1 or TRBD2 (5 bases each). In germline, CDR1 is MNHNS, CDR2 SASEGT. Trimming removed 4 bases from V and 7 bases from J, with 20 bases in between. The CDR3 length is 16 residues. CDR3 in DNA: TGTGCCAGCAGTGCCCGACCTGGGGGTGTTCGGAATGAGCAGTTCTTC. The encoded protein is CASSARPGGVRNEQFF.

In its sample, this clone was seen a few times. The rearrangement uses TRBV5-4 and TRBJ1-3; no reliable D call. The V and J ends lost 0 bases and 3 bases respectively, with 4 bases between them. Germline lookup yields CDR1 SGHNT and CDR2 YYREEE (reference sequence). The CDR3 extends over 13 amino acids. The CDR3: CASSLGHGNTIYF. As DNA, the CDR3 is TGTGCCAGCAGCTTGGGCCATGGAAACACCATATATTTT.

This rearrangement joins TRBV19 to TRBJ2-3, with D tentatively TRBD1 (6 bases). V lost 5 bases and J lost 0, with 9 bases in between. Germline loops: CDR1 LNHDA, CDR2 SQIVND (reference sequence). The CDR3 is 14 amino acids. The CDR3 DNA follows: TGTGCCAGTAGTCGGACAGCCAGCACAGATACGCAGTATTTT. Its translation is CASSRTASTDTQYF.